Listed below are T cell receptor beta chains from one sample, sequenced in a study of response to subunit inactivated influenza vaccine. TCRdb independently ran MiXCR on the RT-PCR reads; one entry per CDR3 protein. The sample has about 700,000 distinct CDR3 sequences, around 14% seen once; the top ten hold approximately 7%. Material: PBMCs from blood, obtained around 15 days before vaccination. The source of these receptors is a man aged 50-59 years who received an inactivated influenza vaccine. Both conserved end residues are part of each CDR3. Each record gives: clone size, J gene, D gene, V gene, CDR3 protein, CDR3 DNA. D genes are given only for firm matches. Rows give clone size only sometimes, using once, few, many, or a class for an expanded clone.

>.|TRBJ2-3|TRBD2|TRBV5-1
CASSSTSGRERTDTQYF
TGCGCCAGCAGCTCGACTAGCGGGAGGGAACGGACAGATACGCAGTATTTT
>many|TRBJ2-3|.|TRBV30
CAWSVDVGSTDTQYF
TGTGCCTGGAGTGTAGATGTGGGAAGCACAGATACGCAGTATTTT
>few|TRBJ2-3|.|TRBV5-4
CASSFRRGNTDTQYF
TGTGCCAGCAGCTTCCGCAGGGGAAACACAGATACGCAGTATTTT
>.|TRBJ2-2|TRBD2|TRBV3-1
CASSQGGSSSGGELFF
TGTGCCAGCAGCCAAGGCGGGAGTTCATCTGGCGGGGAGCTGTTTTTT
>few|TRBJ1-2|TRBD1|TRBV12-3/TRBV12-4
CASSKTGFGYTF
TGTGCCAGCAGTAAGACAGGGTTTGGCTACACCTTC
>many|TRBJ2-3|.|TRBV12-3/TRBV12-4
CASSTRPRADTQYF
TGTGCCAGCAGCACCCGCCCCCGGGCAGATACGCAGTATTTT
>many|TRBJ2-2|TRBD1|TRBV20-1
CSATDRGGYTGELFF
TGCAGTGCCACGGACAGGGGGGGCTACACCGGGGAGCTGTTTTTT
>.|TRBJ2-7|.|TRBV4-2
CASSQGSSGRAYEQYF
TGTGCCAGCAGCCAAGGGTCGAGCGGGCGAGCCTACGAGCAGTACTTC
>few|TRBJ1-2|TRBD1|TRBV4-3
CASSQDFNIGTGGDYGYTF
TGCGCCAGCAGCCAAGATTTCAATATAGGGACAGGGGGCGACTATGGCTACACCTTC
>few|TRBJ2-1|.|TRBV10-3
CAISESAMALHNEQFF
TGTGCCATCAGTGAGTCAGCAATGGCTCTCCACAATGAGCAGTTCTTC
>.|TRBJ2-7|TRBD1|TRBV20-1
CSARMGQGAYEQYF
TGCAGTGCTAGGATGGGACAGGGGGCCTACGAGCAGTACTTC
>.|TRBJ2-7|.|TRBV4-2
CASSQGDKGSEQYF
TGTGCCAGCAGCCAAGGGGACAAGGGATCCGAGCAGTACTTC
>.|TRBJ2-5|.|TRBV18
CASSEKRAGPQETQYF
TGTGCCAGCTCAGAAAAAAGGGCAGGGCCTCAGGAGACCCAGTACTTC
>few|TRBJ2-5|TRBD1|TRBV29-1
CSAGGGQGLSETQYF
TGCAGCGCAGGGGGGGGACAGGGGCTTTCAGAGACCCAGTACTTC
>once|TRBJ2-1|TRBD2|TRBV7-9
CASSLSGGAPEQFF
TGTGCCAGCAGCTTGAGCGGGGGGGCCCCTGAGCAGTTCTTC
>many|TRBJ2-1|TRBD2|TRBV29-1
CSIEGGVAGVIFDEQFF
TGCAGCATAGAGGGGGGAGTAGCGGGGGTGATATTCGATGAGCAGTTCTTC
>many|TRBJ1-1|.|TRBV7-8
CASSLARYRDGAHNTEAFF
TGTGCCAGCAGCTTAGCGCGCTACAGGGATGGGGCACATAACACTGAAGCTTTCTTT
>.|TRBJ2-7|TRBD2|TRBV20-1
CSARGHGTTGEQYF
TGCAGTGCTAGGGGTCACGGGACTACGGGCGAGCAGTACTTC
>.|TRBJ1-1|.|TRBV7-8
CASSPYERFAFF
TGTGCCAGCAGCCCATATGAGAGATTCGCTTTCTTT
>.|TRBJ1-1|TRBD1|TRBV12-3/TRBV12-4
CASNNRGNTEAFF
TGTGCCAGCAATAACAGGGGAAACACTGAAGCTTTCTTT
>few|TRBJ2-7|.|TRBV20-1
CSARDPKGSPYEQYF
TGCAGTGCTAGAGATCCAAAGGGGTCGCCCTACGAGCAGTACTTC
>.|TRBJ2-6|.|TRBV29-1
CSVAPGPISGANVLTF
TGCAGCGTCGCTCCGGGGCCCATCTCTGGGGCCAACGTCCTGACTTTC
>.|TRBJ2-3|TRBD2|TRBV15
CATSTRLAGSADTQYF
TGTGCCACCAGCACCAGACTAGCGGGATCAGCAGATACGCAGTATTTT
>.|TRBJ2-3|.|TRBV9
CASNRDRPDTQYF
TGTGCCAGCAACCGGGACCGTCCAGATACGCAGTATTTT
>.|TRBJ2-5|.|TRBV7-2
CASSSAGIQETQYF
TGTGCCAGCAGCTCCGCCGGGATTCAAGAGACCCAGTACTTC
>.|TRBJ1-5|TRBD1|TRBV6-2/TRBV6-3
CASSYSTRGLNQPQHF
TGTGCCAGCAGTTACTCGACCAGGGGGCTTAATCAGCCCCAGCATTTT
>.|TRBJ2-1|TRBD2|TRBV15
CATDSSGRIAGEQFF
TGTGCCACCGATTCTAGCGGGAGGATAGCGGGTGAGCAGTTCTTC
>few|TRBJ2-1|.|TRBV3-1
CASSQEGPYHYNEQFF
TGTGCCAGCAGCCAAGAGGGACCTTACCATTACAATGAGCAGTTCTTC
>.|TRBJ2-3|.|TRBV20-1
CSAVSAGGPIDTQYF
TGCAGTGCTGTCTCGGCGGGCGGGCCAATAGATACGCAGTATTTT
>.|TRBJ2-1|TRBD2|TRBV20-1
CSARGTSGRASYNEQFF
TGCAGTGCTAGAGGGACTAGCGGGAGGGCCTCCTACAATGAGCAGTTCTTC
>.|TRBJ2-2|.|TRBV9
CASTKAGAGELFF
TGTGCCAGCACCAAAGCAGGAGCCGGGGAGCTGTTTTTT
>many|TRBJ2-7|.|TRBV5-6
CASSLSGISYEQYF
TGTGCCAGCAGCTTGAGCGGAATCTCCTACGAGCAGTACTTC
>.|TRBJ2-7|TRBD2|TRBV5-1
CASSSGGTNYEQYF
TGCGCCAGCAGCTCGGGGGGGACTAACTACGAGCAGTACTTC
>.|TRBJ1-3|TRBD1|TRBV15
CATTRDRGNTIYF
TGTGCCACCACCAGGGACAGGGGAAACACCATATATTTT
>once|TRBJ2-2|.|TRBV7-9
CASSLVSRRNTGELFF
TGTGCCAGCAGCTTAGTTAGCAGACGGAACACCGGGGAGCTGTTTTTT
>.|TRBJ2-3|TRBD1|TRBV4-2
CASSQGDRRRGTDTQYF
TGTGCCAGCAGCCAAGGGGACAGGAGAAGGGGCACAGATACGCAGTATTTT
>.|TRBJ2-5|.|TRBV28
CASSFSGHQETQYF
TGTGCCAGCAGTTTCTCCGGTCACCAAGAGACCCAGTACTTC
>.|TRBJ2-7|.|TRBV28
CASSSAGAAYEQYF
TGTGCCAGCAGTTCGGCGGGGGCGGCCTACGAGCAGTACTTC
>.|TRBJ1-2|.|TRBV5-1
CASSLRRSRAPYGYTF
TGCGCCAGCAGCTTGAGACGGAGCAGGGCCCCTTATGGCTACACCTTC
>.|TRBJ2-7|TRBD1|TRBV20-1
CSAQDRPGYEQYF
TGCAGTGCTCAGGACAGGCCTGGGTACGAGCAGTACTTC
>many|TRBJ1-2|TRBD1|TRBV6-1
CASSRQGAGGYTF
TGTGCCAGCAGTCGACAGGGGGCAGGTGGCTACACCTTC
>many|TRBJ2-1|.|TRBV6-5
CASSGDYNEQFF
TGTGCCAGCAGCGGGGACTACAATGAGCAGTTCTTC
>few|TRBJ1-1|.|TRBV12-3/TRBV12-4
CASTRSSNTEAFF
TGTGCCAGCACCAGAAGCTCTAACACTGAAGCTTTCTTT
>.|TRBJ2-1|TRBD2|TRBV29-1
CSVEILAGSSYNEQFF
TGCAGCGTTGAAATCCTAGCGGGATCGTCCTACAATGAGCAGTTCTTC
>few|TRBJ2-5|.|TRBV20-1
CSANGPRGKTQYF
TGCAGTGCTAATGGACCCCGCGGAAAGACCCAGTACTTC
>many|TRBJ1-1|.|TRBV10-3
CAISEGQEVTEAFF
TGTGCCATCAGTGAAGGCCAGGAAGTAACTGAAGCTTTCTTT
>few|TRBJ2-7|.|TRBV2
CASTPLMGWTYEQYF
TGTGCCAGCACCCCACTGATGGGGTGGACCTACGAGCAGTACTTC
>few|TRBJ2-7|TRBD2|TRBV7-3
CASSLRPLGSGMPYEQYF
TGTGCCAGCAGCTTAAGACCTCTAGGTAGCGGGATGCCCTACGAGCAGTACTTC
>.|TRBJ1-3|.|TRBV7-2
CASAAGARGNTIYF
TGTGCCAGCGCCGCAGGGGCACGTGGAAACACCATATATTTT
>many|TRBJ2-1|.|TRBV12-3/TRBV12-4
CASSLRDFGVF
TGTGCCAGCAGTCTAAGGGACTTTGGGGTTTTC
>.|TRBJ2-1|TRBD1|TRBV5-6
CASSLDRGRSNEQFF
TGTGCCAGCAGCTTGGACAGGGGGCGCTCTAATGAGCAGTTCTTC
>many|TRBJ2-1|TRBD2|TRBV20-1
CSAGLAGGLSDEQFF
TGCAGTGCTGGACTAGCGGGGGGGCTATCGGATGAGCAGTTCTTC
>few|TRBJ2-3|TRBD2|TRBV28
CASSLAGGSSDTQYF
TGTGCCAGCAGTTTAGCGGGAGGGTCCTCGGATACGCAGTATTTT
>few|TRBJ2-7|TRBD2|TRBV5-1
CASSSGTSVVEQYF
TGCGCCAGCAGCTCCGGGACTAGCGTTGTCGAGCAGTACTTC
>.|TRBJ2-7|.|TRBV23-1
CASSHYSSYEQYF
TGCGCCAGCAGTCACTACAGCTCCTACGAGCAGTACTTC
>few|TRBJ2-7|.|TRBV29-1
CSVVKFTGRGAYEQYF
TGCAGCGTTGTCAAATTCACAGGGAGAGGGGCCTACGAGCAGTACTTC
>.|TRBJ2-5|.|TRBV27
CASSFTGKSETQYF
TGTGCCAGCAGTTTTACGGGGAAGTCGGAGACCCAGTACTTC
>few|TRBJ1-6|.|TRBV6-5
CASSYSPGLDSPLHF
TGTGCCAGCAGTTACTCTCCCGGTTTGGATTCACCCCTCCACTTT
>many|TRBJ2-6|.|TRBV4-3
CASSLSDSSGANVLTF
TGCGCCAGCAGCCTTTCAGATAGCTCTGGGGCCAACGTCCTGACTTTC
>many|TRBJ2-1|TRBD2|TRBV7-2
CASSQRTSVYNEQFF
TGTGCCAGCAGCCAAAGGACTAGCGTCTACAATGAGCAGTTCTTC